The 25 T cell receptor beta chains presented below share a single source sample, sequenced in a study of CXCR3-negative and CXCR3-positive naive CD8 T cells. The TRB cDNA libraries were prepared by 5' RACE with UMI labels. TCRdb reworked the 5' RACE reads into one entry per CDR3 protein, no DNA. The sample totals approximately 60,000 distinct CDR3 sequences. Sequenced material: memory CD8+ T cells from blood. These receptors all come from a human donor in good health. Some clones in this sample may be carry-over from other donors' samples.

The genes are TRBV7-3 and TRBJ2-5. CDR1 SGHTA and CDR2 FQGTGA come from the germline V gene. The CDR3 length is 13 residues. CDR3 residues: CASSLTSWETQYF. Supplemented by reference TRBV7-3 and TRBJ2-5, the full variable domain reads GAGVSQTPSNKVTEKGKYVELRCDPISGHTALYWYRQSLGQGPEFLIYFQGTGAADDSGLPNDRFFAVRPEGSVSTLKIQRTERGDSAVYLCASSLTSWETQYFGPGTRLLVL.

The CDR3 here is CATSNRDFNTEAFF. The chain uses TRBV15 and TRBJ1-1; no DNA is available, so the TRBD1 call from TCRdb remains unchecked. Germline lookup yields CDR1 LNHNV and CDR2 YYDKDF (reference sequence). The CDR3 runs to 14 residues. Full variable domain (missing parts from reference TRBV15 and TRBJ1-1): DAMVIQNPRYQVTQFGKPVTLSCSQTLNHNVMYWYQQKSSQAPKLLFHYYDKDFNNEADTPDNFQSRRPNTSFCFLDIRSPGLGDTAMYLCATSNRDFNTEAFFGQGTRLTVV.

The V and J genes are TRBV4-3 and TRBJ2-3; the TRBD2 assignment by TCRdb is unverifiable without DNA. From germline, CDR1 is LGHNA and CDR2 YSLEER. The CDR3 loop spans 18 amino acids. Here the CDR3 reads CASSPMALAGGSTDTQYF.

V gene TRBV6-5 combines with J gene TRBJ1-2. CDR3 length: 16 residues. Germline CDR1 is MNHEY and CDR2 is SVGAGI. The chain's CDR3 is CASSLTEYSTNYGYTF.

The chain has TRBV6-1 and TRBJ2-7. Germline-derived CDR1 and CDR2 are MNHNS and SASEGT. The CDR3 runs 16 residues. CDR3 in amino acids: CASSEAARSPSYEQYF.

The chain is built from TRBV11-3 and TRBJ2-5; TCRdb's assignment of TRBD2 cannot be checked, as there is no DNA. This CDR3 has 16 amino acids. Germline values: CDR1 SGHNT, CDR2 YENEEA. The CDR3 loop reads CASSLVQNRARETQYF.

The rearrangement links TRBV7-9 to TRBJ2-1; absent DNA, TCRdb's TRBD1 call cannot be checked. Per the germline V gene, CDR1 is SEHNR and CDR2 is FQNEAQ (reference sequence). The CDR3 runs 17 residues. The CDR3 here is CASITEISDSGTNEQFF.

The rearrangement uses TRBV6-6 and TRBJ2-2. This CDR3 has 13 amino acids. Per germline, CDR1 MNHNY and CDR2 SVGAGI (reference sequence). The CDR3 spells CASSYSETGELFF.

V is TRBV20-1 and J is TRBJ2-7. CDR1 and CDR2 (germline): DFQATT, SNEGSKA (reference sequence). CDR3 length: 11 residues. CDR3 region: CSASVGYEQYF.

The chain is built from TRBV5-1 and TRBJ2-1; TCRdb selects TRBD1, and the lack of DNA leaves this call unchecked. CDR3 length: 15 residues. Germline V gene lookup returns CDR1 SGHRS and CDR2 YFSETQ. CDR3 residues: CASSVGTGIYNEQFF.

The V call is TRBV28, the J call TRBJ1-2; TCRdb reports TRBD1, a call that lacks DNA to check it against. CDR3 length: 14 residues. Germline CDR1 reads MDHEN; CDR2 reads SYDVKM. CDR3 region: CASSYPGDAYGYTF.

The chain uses TRBV29-1 and TRBJ2-3. This CDR3 is 13 amino acids long. The germline gives CDR1 SQVTM, CDR2 ANQGSEA. CDR3 residues: CSVAVGSTDTQYF.

This clonotype ranks as medium-sized in terms of frequency. This chain joins TRBV5-1 and TRBJ1-6. This CDR3 comprises 14 residues. Germline-derived CDR1 and CDR2 are SGHRS and YFSETQ. CDR3 loop: CASSLGLSDSPLHF.

The chain carries TRBV29-1 and TRBJ1-2. The CDR3 has 14 amino acids. Germline assignment: CDR1 SQVTM and CDR2 ANQGSEA. The CDR3 region is CSARLADSNYGYTF.

The J gene is TRBJ2-1, the V gene TRBV5-1; TCRdb calls TRBD1, which cannot be checked without DNA. The CDR3 length is 12 residues. Germline CDR1 and CDR2: SGHRS and YFSETQ. Here the CDR3 reads CASSPGSDEQFF. Based on the CDR3 plus reference TRBV5-1 and TRBJ2-1, the full variable domain is KAGVTQTPRYLIKTRGQQVTLSCSPISGHRSVSWYQQTPGQGLQFLFEYFSETQRNKGNFPGRFSGRQFSNSRSEMNVSTLELGDSALYLCASSPGSDEQFFGPGTRLTVL.

CDR3 in amino acids: CAGRGRGVSKNIQYF. The chain is built from TRBV10-3 and TRBJ2-4; TCRdb's D gene call, TRBD1, goes unchecked for lack of DNA. The CDR3 consists of 15 residues. From germline, CDR1 is ENHRY and CDR2 SYGVKD.

This clonotype is labeled medium-sized based on frequency. This sequence joins TRBV9 and TRBJ2-2; the D call of TRBD2 rests on TCRdb alone, since no DNA is present to check it. CDR3 length: 17 amino acids. Per the germline V gene, CDR1 is SGDLS and CDR2 is YYNGEE. The CDR3 is CASTHPAGGLDTGELFF.

This chain joins TRBV14 and TRBJ2-1; TCRdb's assignment of TRBD1 cannot be checked, as there is no DNA. The CDR3 totals 17 residues. Germline V gene lookup returns CDR1 SGHDN and CDR2 FVKESK. This chain's CDR3 is CASRAKGDSSSYNEQFF.

The gene calls are TRBV20-1 and TRBJ1-1; TCRdb's D call of TRBD1 is untestable without DNA. The germline CDR1 and CDR2 sequences are DFQATT and SNEGSKA (reference sequence). The CDR3 contains 13 residues. CDR3: CSAPDTTNTEAFF.

The rearrangement links TRBV7-3 to TRBJ2-2; TCRdb's D gene call, TRBD2, goes unchecked for lack of DNA. The length of the CDR3 is 17 residues. Germline V gene sequence: CDR1 SGHTA, CDR2 FQGTGA. The CDR3 spells CASSPKGDSGLTGELFF.

The chain uses TRBV12-5 and TRBJ2-1; no DNA is available, so the TRBD1 call from TCRdb remains unchecked. The CDR3 covers 13 residues. Germline V CDR1 and CDR2: LGHNT, FRNRAP. The CDR3: CASGLIPGNEQFF.

The CDR3 protein is CSVEDSSPYEQYF. The chain is built from TRBV29-1 and TRBJ2-7; the D call from TCRdb, TRBD2, cannot be confirmed without DNA. Germline lookup yields CDR1 SQVTM and CDR2 ANQGSEA. This CDR3 is built from 13 residues.

The gene calls are TRBV29-1 and TRBJ2-7. The CDR3 runs to 12 residues. Per germline, CDR1 SQVTM and CDR2 ANQGSEA. The CDR3 region is CSVAGSAYEQYF.

This sequence joins TRBV7-9 and TRBJ1-5; there is no DNA to check the TCRdb D call of TRBD1. CDR1 SEHNR and CDR2 FQNEAQ come from the germline V gene (reference sequence). This CDR3 region has 14 residues. This CDR3 is CASSLTDSDQPQHF. The variable domain in full, with the rest retrieved from reference TRBV7-9 and TRBJ1-5, is DTGVSQNPRHKITKRGQNVTFRCDPISEHNRLYWYRQTLGQGPEFLTYFQNEAQLEKSRLLSDRFSAERPKGSFSTLEIQRTEQGDSAMYLCASSLTDSDQPQHFGDGTRLSIL.

This sequence joins TRBV6-5 and TRBJ1-1; TCRdb gives TRBD1 as the D gene, but with no DNA this cannot be confirmed. The CDR3 has 15 residues. CDR1 and CDR2 (germline): MNHEY, SVGAGI. The CDR3 region is CASSYSPDGGAEAFF.